These 4 T cell receptor beta chains came from one sample sequenced in a study of T cells in Graves' hyperthyroidism and ophthalmopathy (dated by TCRdb to the late 2010s). The library was obtained by multiplex PCR. For sequencing, an Illumina HiSeq 2000 was employed. The TCR beta CDR3 regions were amplified from the RNA transcripts. For the first round of RT-PCR on the TCR CDR3, the HTBI primer set was used together with the Qiagen OneStep RT-PCR kit. The raw public data were reprocessed by TCRdb itself: fastp quality trimming at Q25, MiXCR clonotype calling, in-frame beta chains only. CDR3 protein sequences are deduplicated, and each keeps its most common genes and DNA. Recorded for this sample are a few hundred thousand distinct CDR3 sequences; approximately 13% of them occurred a single time. Roughly 20% of the sample is taken by the ten largest. Sequenced: blood. Receptors were obtained from a young man with Graves' hyperthyroidism that later progressed to Graves' ophthalmopathy.

The sample holds many counts of this clonotype. The chain has TRBV28 and TRBJ1-1, with a possible D match to TRBD1 (6 bases). This CDR3 has 15 residues. Looked up from germline, CDR1 is MDHEN and CDR2 is SYDVKM. V was clipped by 6 bases and J by 1 base, with 15 bases between them. CDR3 protein: CASSTLQGWNTEAFF. CDR3 in DNA: TGTGCCAGCAGCACCCTACAGGGATGGAACACTGAAGCTTTCTTT.

The chain couples TRBV7-9 to TRBJ2-1; possibly TRBD1 for D (5 bases). This CDR3 region has 13 residues. Germline lookup yields CDR1 SEHNR and CDR2 FQNEAQ (reference sequence). V lost 1 base to trimming and J lost 6 bases, with 7 bases between them. Here the CDR3 reads CASSLGTRNEQFF. DNA for the CDR3: TGTGCCAGCAGCTTAGGGACACGCAATGAGCAGTTCTTC.

This clonotype came up a few times. V is TRBV7-9 and J is TRBJ1-3; 9 positions agree with TRBD1. This CDR3 contains 14 residues. Germline V gene sequence: CDR1 SEHNR, CDR2 FQNEAQ (reference sequence). Trimming removed 5 bases from V and 11 bases from J; junction bases left unmatched: 10. CDR3 coding DNA: TGTGCCAGCAGCACCGGGACAGGGAGACTCCCCATATATTTT. Translation: CASSTGTGRLPIYF.

This clonotype was counted many times. V usage is TRBV5-1 and J usage is TRBJ2-7; D call uncertain. CDR3 length: 14 amino acids. Deletions cut 0 bases from V and 1 base from J, with 8 bases between. Germline loops: CDR1 SGHRS, CDR2 YFSETQ. The CDR3 region is CASSLAKRSYEQYF. In nucleotides, the CDR3 is TGCGCCAGCAGCTTGGCAAAACGGTCCTACGAGCAGTACTTC.